Given below is one T cell receptor (beta chain) in context. Per germline, CDR1 PRHDT and CDR2 FYEKMQ (reference sequence). V lost 4 bases and J lost 0, with 15 bases in between. The CDR3 length is 16 residues. The data were taken from a study of blood T cell repertoires in COVID-19. Libraries were prepared by immunoSEQ multiplex PCR; TCRdb keeps only in-frame clonotypes and omits some of them. The table has under 200,000 clones, under 90% seen once. This TCR was recovered from an older woman who had recovered from COVID-19. The sample comprised PBMCs or T cells enriched from blood (not recorded which). The V gene is TRBV13, the J gene TRBJ1-1; D is perhaps TRBD1 (6 bases). CDR3 nucleotides: TGTGCCAGCAGCTATACAGAGACAGGACTGAACACTGAAGCTTTCTTT. This translates into CASSYTETGLNTEAFF.